Listed below are T cell receptor beta chains from one sample, sequenced in a study of OX40 agonist ivuxolimab in advanced cancers. The protocol was immunoSEQ multiplex PCR, while the TCRdb copy is restricted to in-frame clones and leaves out a portion. The table shows tens of thousands of clones, with about nine tenths occurring only once. The specimen comprised CD4+ or CD8+ T cells sorted from blood, sampled in a trial of the OX40 agonist ivuxolimab. All receptors derive from an adult with an advanced solid tumor such as melanoma, head and neck, liver or kidney cancer. CDR3s include the opening cysteine and the closing phenylalanine or tryptophan. A D gene is named only where the DNA matches it firmly. Where a row states a size, it is once, few, many or the class of an expanded clone; other rows omit it.

clone_size	v_call	j_call	d_call	cdr3_nt	cdr3_aa
.	TRBV30	TRBJ2-1	.	TGTGCCTCTAACCCACGGAGCCTCATAAATCAGCAGTTCTTC	CASNPRSLINQQFF
.	TRBV23-1	TRBJ1-5	.	TGCGCCACCCTTTCGGGTGGGGATAGCAATCAGCCCCAGCATTTT	CATLSGGDSNQPQHF
.	TRBV6-5	TRBJ2-7	.	TGTGCCAGCAGCAACAGCTACGAGCAGTACTTC	CASSNSYEQYF
.	TRBV30	TRBJ2-1	.	TGTGCCTGGAGTGGACAGGAAAACTCCTACAATGAGCAGTTCTTC	CAWSGQENSYNEQFF
.	TRBV4-1	TRBJ2-7	.	TGCGCCAGCAGCCAACAGACGCGTCCCTACGAGCAGTACTTC	CASSQQTRPYEQYF
.	TRBV15	TRBJ2-1	.	TGTGCCACCAGCAGGGTCGGGGTGCGGAGCTCCTACAATGAGCAGTTCTTC	CATSRVGVRSSYNEQFF
.	TRBV30	TRBJ1-2	.	TGTGCCTGGAGTCCCGGGCCGGCCACAAGAGGCTACACCTTC	CAWSPGPATRGYTF
.	TRBV5-6	TRBJ2-1	TRBD2	TGTGCCAGCAGCTTTGGACTAGCGGGATCAAGAGGGTCCTACAATGAGCAGTTCTTC	CASSFGLAGSRGSYNEQFF
.	TRBV6-1	TRBJ2-7	.	TGTGCCAGCAGTGAAGCCGGGCCCGCCATGAACGAGCAGTACTTC	CASSEAGPAMNEQYF
.	TRBV11-2	TRBJ1-2	TRBD1	TGTGCCAGCAGCGGCCGTCCGGGGCGGGACAGGGATGCCACCTTC	CASSGRPGRDRDATF
.	TRBV2	TRBJ1-4	TRBD1	TGTGCCAGCAGCGACGGAATGACAGGGAATAATGAAAAACTGTTTTTT	CASSDGMTGNNEKLFF
.	TRBV21-1	TRBJ2-7	.	TGTGCCAGCAGCAAAGAGGGCTACGAGCAGTACTTC	CASSKEGYEQYF
.	TRBV4-1	TRBJ2-7	.	TGCGCCAGCAGCCAAGCGTACAGGAACGACCGGGGCGAGCAGTACTTC	CASSQAYRNDRGEQYF
.	TRBV28	TRBJ2-2	TRBD1	TGTGCCAGCAGTTTGCCACCGGGACAGGGGAACACCGGGGAGCTGTTTTTT	CASSLPPGQGNTGELFF
.	TRBV11-3	TRBJ2-7	TRBD1	TGTGCCAGCAGCCTACAGGGGGCGGACGAGCAGTACTTC	CASSLQGADEQYF
.	TRBV11-2	TRBJ2-7	.	TGTGCCAGCAGCTTAGGGCAGGGGAGAGGCTACGAGCAGTACTTC	CASSLGQGRGYEQYF
.	TRBV5-4	TRBJ1-1	.	TGTGCCAGCAGCCGAAAAGGGTGGGGCACTGAAGCTTTCTTT	CASSRKGWGTEAFF
.	TRBV7-9	TRBJ2-2	.	TGTGCCAGCAGCCCCCGTGGCACCGGGGAGCTGTTTTTT	CASSPRGTGELFF
.	TRBV2	TRBJ2-1	.	TGTGCCAGCAGTGAAACTAAAGGGCTCGCTGGTGAGCAGTTCTTC	CASSETKGLAGEQFF
.	TRBV9	TRBJ2-1	.	TGTGCCAGCAGCGGGGGACTTTCCTACAATGAGCAGTTCTTC	CASSGGLSYNEQFF
.	TRBV19	TRBJ2-5	.	TGTGCCAGTAGTATTAGGGGAATCGGGGAGACCCAGTACTTC	CASSIRGIGETQYF
.	TRBV30	TRBJ2-6	.	TGTGCCTGGAGGTCTCGCCCGTCTGGGGCCAACGTCCTGACTTTC	CAWRSRPSGANVLTF
.	TRBV7-8	TRBJ2-7	TRBD1	TGTGCCAGCAGCTTAGCGCGAGGACAGGAACCCTACGAGCAGTACTTC	CASSLARGQEPYEQYF
.	TRBV5-8	TRBJ1-1	.	TGTGCCAGCAGCATTTTCCGGACTACCAACACTGAAGCTTTCTTT	CASSIFRTTNTEAFF
.	TRBV19	TRBJ1-1	TRBD1	TGTGCCAGTAGGAACCAGGGGGCTGAAGCTTTCTTT	CASRNQGAEAFF
.	TRBV7-9	TRBJ1-2	.	TGTGCCAGCAGCCCGGGACGGAACTATGGCTACACCTTC	CASSPGRNYGYTF
.	TRBV23-1	TRBJ1-3	.	TGCGCCAGCAGGGTACCCTTCGACTCTGGAAACACCATATATTTT	CASRVPFDSGNTIYF
.	TRBV18	TRBJ2-5	TRBD1	TGTGCCAGCTCAGAGGACAGGACCGCCCAAGAGACCCAGTACTTC	CASSEDRTAQETQYF
.	TRBV7-2	TRBJ2-7	.	TGTGCCAGCAGCTTAGGTCGGACACCCTCCTACGAGCAGTACTTC	CASSLGRTPSYEQYF
once	TRBV28	TRBJ2-2	.	TGTGCCAGCAGCCCTACCGGGGAGCTGTTTTTT	CASSPTGELFF
.	TRBV18	TRBJ2-5	.	TGTGCCAGCTCACCAGGGCTCGGAGAGACCCAGTACTTC	CASSPGLGETQYF
.	TRBV12-2	TRBJ2-3	.	TGTGCAAGTCGACCCCCTCTACAGCGGGCGAGCCACACAGATACGCAGTATTTT	CASRPPLQRASHTDTQYF
.	TRBV4-1	TRBJ2-3	TRBD2	TGCGCCAGCAGCCAACCGGGACTAGCGGGAGTCCAAGATACGCAGTATTTT	CASSQPGLAGVQDTQYF
.	TRBV30	TRBJ2-4	.	TGTGCCTGGAGTGGCAGCGGCAAAAACATTCAGTACTTC	CAWSGSGKNIQYF
.	TRBV28	TRBJ2-1	TRBD1	TGTGCCAGCAGCCAAAACAGGGGAAGTAAATTCTTC	CASSQNRGSKFF
.	TRBV7-2	TRBJ2-3	.	TGTGCCAGCAGATTAGACCGTAGGACTTCAAGCACAGATACGCAGTATTTT	CASRLDRRTSSTDTQYF
.	TRBV5-1	TRBJ2-1	.	TGCGCCAGCAGCTTGGGAGGGAGCTCCTACAATGAGCAGTTCTTC	CASSLGGSSYNEQFF
.	TRBV6-5	TRBJ1-1	.	TGTGCCAACAGTTACTCGGGGGGTATCATCACTGAAGCTTTCTTT	CANSYSGGIITEAFF
.	TRBV5-1	TRBJ2-2	.	TGCGCCAGCAGCTTGGCCACCGGGGTGGGCACCGGGGAGCTGTTTTTT	CASSLATGVGTGELFF
.	TRBV7-2	TRBJ2-7	.	TGTGCCAGCAGCTTGGTGTCGGGGACCTACGAGCAGTACTTC	CASSLVSGTYEQYF
few	TRBV5-3	TRBJ2-7	TRBD2	TGTGCCCCCGTTTGGGCGGGAGGGACCTACGAGCAGTACTTC	CAPVWAGGTYEQYF
.	TRBV6-4	TRBJ2-7	.	TGTGCCAGCAGAAGAAGTCTCCCCTCCTACGAGCAGTACTTC	CASRRSLPSYEQYF
.	TRBV11-3	TRBJ2-5	.	TGTGCCAGCAGCTTAGGAAGACGGGTCCAAGAGACCCAGTACTTC	CASSLGRRVQETQYF
.	TRBV5-1	TRBJ2-7	.	TGCGCCAGCAGCATAGGGGAGGCCTACGAGCAGTACTTC	CASSIGEAYEQYF
.	TRBV10-1	TRBJ2-5	.	TGCGCCAGCAGCTTGGACAGCCAAGAGACCCAGTACTTC	CASSLDSQETQYF
.	TRBV19	TRBJ1-5	TRBD1	TGTGCCAGTAGTACGACCGGACAGGGGGGAAATAGCAATCAGCCCCAGCATTTT	CASSTTGQGGNSNQPQHF
.	TRBV6-5	TRBJ1-1	.	TGTGCCAGCAGCGACGGACGTGTGAACACTGAAGCTTTCTTT	CASSDGRVNTEAFF
.	TRBV5-1	TRBJ2-1	.	TGCGCCAGCAGCGTAGAAGCGGGCTCCTACAATGAGCAGTTCTTC	CASSVEAGSYNEQFF
.	TRBV6-5	TRBJ1-6	TRBD1	TGTGCCAGCAGCGGTGGACAGGCGAATTCACCCCTCCACTTT	CASSGGQANSPLHF
.	TRBV7-6	TRBJ2-3	TRBD2	TGTGCCAGCAGCCTCGGGACTAGCGGACGATCAGATACGCAGTATTTT	CASSLGTSGRSDTQYF
.	TRBV5-1	TRBJ2-3	TRBD2	TGCGCCAGCAGCTTCGGTTCTGGCGGGAGTAGGGCCACAGATACGCAGTATTTT	CASSFGSGGSRATDTQYF
.	TRBV19	TRBJ1-1	.	TGTGCCAGTAGTAAGGGACACTCCAAAGCTTTCTTT	CASSKGHSKAFF
.	TRBV27	TRBJ2-1	TRBD2	TGTGCCAGCAGTAAGCCCTGGAGCGGGGGTTGGCTGGAGCAGTTCTTC	CASSKPWSGGWLEQFF
.	TRBV28	TRBJ2-1	.	TGTGCCTTTTCCCGGCCAGGGTGGAACAATGAGCAGTTCTTC	CAFSRPGWNNEQFF
.	TRBV5-1	TRBJ2-5	TRBD2	TGCGCCAGCACCAGCGGGAGGGGAGAGACCCAGTACTTC	CASTSGRGETQYF
.	TRBV18	TRBJ1-3	.	TGTGCCAGCTCACCACCGCCCGGCTCTGGAAACACCATATATTTT	CASSPPPGSGNTIYF
.	TRBV7-9	TRBJ1-1	.	TGTGCCAGCAGCCAAGGTTTCCTCCGGGGGAACACTGAAGCTTTCTTT	CASSQGFLRGNTEAFF
.	TRBV18	TRBJ2-6	.	TGTGCCAGCTCACCGGAGCTGGGTGAGGGCTCTGGGGCCAACGTCCTGACTTTC	CASSPELGEGSGANVLTF